Sequencing of this TCR beta chain was carried out in a study of control samples from healthy donors and cancer patients. CDR1 and CDR2 from the germline V gene are SGHDT and YYEEEE. This CDR3 is 14 amino acids long. V dropped 5 bases and J dropped 8 bases, with 19 bases sitting between them. Only in-frame clones appear in the TCRdb table, and some are missing; sequencing was by immunoSEQ multiplex PCR. Found here are 120,000 to 150,000 clones, about nine tenths of them singletons; the top ten hold around 4.6%. Sample: blood. The chain recombines TRBV5-6 with TRBJ1-2, with TRBD1 as a possible D gene (5 bases). The sequence was obtained from a man younger than 40 in good health. CDR3 sequence (DNA): TGTGCCAGCAGACCCCGGGGCGCTGGGAAGGGCTACACCTTC. As protein: CASRPRGAGKGYTF.